Following are 8 T cell receptor beta chains from one sample sequenced in a study of T cell clonality in common variable immunodeficiency. Notes on the study in general: Common variable immunodeficiency TCR beta sequences reportedly had fewer deletions and N-nucleotide insertions.

Profiled with immunoSEQ multiplex PCR; TCRdb holds only in-frame clones, not every one. Singletons are absent from the sample, which has approximately 17,000 clones. The antigens these receptors bind are not known. The sample taken for sequencing was peripheral blood mononuclear cells. The receptors here all came from a human donor with common variable immunodeficiency.

This clone was seen ten or more times. The DNA ends 3 residues before the CDR3 does, and the rest of the CDR3 is filled in from the germline J gene. The V and J genes are TRBV18 and TRBJ2-7; TRBD2 matches at 11 bases. This CDR3 is 15 amino acids long. Per the germline V gene, CDR1 is KGHSH and CDR2 is LQKENI. The junction had 8 bases not matched to a gene; V was cut back by 4 bases and J by 6 bases. The covered CDR3 bases are TGTGCCAGCTCACTCACTAGCGGGAGCGGAAGCGAG. It encodes CASSLTSGSGSE. The CDR3 reads in full as CASSLTSGSGSEQYF.

Concerning this clone itself: The read falls 3 residues short of the CDR3 end, and the missing part is taken from the germline J gene. The chain employs TRBV7-9 and TRBJ1-4; D not certain. The CDR3 is 14 amino acids. Germline CDR1 reads SEHNR; CDR2 reads FQNEAQ (reference sequence). The V end lost 4 bases, the J end lost 5 bases, and 11 bases lay between the germline ends. Incomplete CDR3 DNA: TGTGCCAGCAGCTCCGAAGGCACAAATGAAAAA. This gives the protein CASSSEGTNEK. The CDR3 as a whole reads CASSSEGTNEKLFF.

The covered CDR3 bases are TGTGCCAGCAGCTTAGACGCTACAGCAAGCCATGGC. Its protein product is CASSLDATASHG. The full CDR3 reads CASSLDATASHGYTF. The chain couples TRBV11-1 to TRBJ1-2; D gene uncertain. The read is 3 residues too short to cover the CDR3 end, so that end is filled in from the germline J gene. This CDR3 is 15 amino acids long. Germline V gene lookup returns CDR1 SGHAT and CDR2 FQDESV (reference sequence). Deletions cut 1 base from V and 6 bases from J, with 15 bases between. The complete variable domain, with remaining parts taken from reference TRBV11-1 and TRBJ1-2, reads EAEVAQSPRYKITEKSQAVAFWCDPISGHATLYWYRQILGQGPELLVQFQDESVVDDSQLPKDRFSAERLKGVDSTLKIQPAELGDSAMYLCASSLDATASHGYTFGSGTRLTVV.

This clone was seen more than once but under ten times. A junction end diverges from the germline sequence, so it may reflect a read error. Coverage ceases 3 residues before the CDR3 finishes, and the germline J gene fills in the end. The chain carries TRBV7-7 and TRBJ2-5; D possibly corresponds to TRBD2 (5 bases). This CDR3 has 17 residues. The germline gives CDR1 SSHAT, CDR2 FNYEAQ (reference sequence). The sequenced part of the CDR3 DNA is TGTGCTAGCAGCCCATACCCTCCTGGACTTTACCAAGAGACC. Its protein is CASSPYPPGLYQET. The whole CDR3 is CASSPYPPGLYQETQYF.

This clone was recorded a few times. Sequencing ends 3 residues short of the CDR3 end; the germline J gene provides the rest. The chain is built from TRBV18 and TRBJ1-3; 10 bases map to TRBD1. The CDR3 extends over 18 amino acids. Germline values: CDR1 KGHSH, CDR2 LQKENI. Germline trimming cut 4 bases from V and 3 bases from J; bases unmatched to any gene: 12. Incomplete CDR3 DNA: TGTGCCAGCTCACACTACGCCCCGGGACAGGGGAGTGGAAACACC. Protein sequence: CASSHYAPGQGSGNT. The complete CDR3 reads CASSHYAPGQGSGNTIYF.

In its sample, this clone was seen many times. The read finishes 3 residues shy of the CDR3 end, and the germline J gene is used to complete it. This chain uses TRBV7-3 with TRBJ2-3; TRBD2 aligns across 12 bases. The CDR3 has 17 amino acids. V was pared by 2 bases and J by 1 base, with 4 bases of the junction left unmatched. The V gene's germline CDR1 is SGHTA and CDR2 FQGTGA. CDR3 DNA (partial): TGTGCCAGCAGCTTATACCCTAGCGGGAGGGGCACAGATACG. Translating gives CASSLYPSGRGTDT. The entire CDR3 reads CASSLYPSGRGTDTQYF.

The sample holds many counts of this clone. The read finishes 3 residues shy of the CDR3 end, and the germline J gene is used to complete it. V and J are TRBV19 and TRBJ1-6; weak D call: TRBD1 (5 bases). V was clipped by 3 bases and J by 8 bases, with 23 bases between them. Germline V gene lookup returns CDR1 LNHDA and CDR2 SQIVND (reference sequence). CDR3 length: 18 residues. The CDR3 DNA, read in part, is TGTGCCAGTAGTATTGTCCAGGGCGGAGTTGAGAAAGATTCACCC. Its translation is CASSIVQGGVEKDSP. The complete CDR3 protein is CASSIVQGGVEKDSPLHF. Supplemented by reference TRBV19 and TRBJ1-6, the full variable domain reads DGGITQSPKYLFRKEGQNVTLSCEQNLNHDAMYWYRQDPGQGLRLIYYSQIVNDFQKGDIAEGYSVSREKKESFPLTVTSAQKNPTAFYLCASSIVQGGVEKDSPLHFGNGTRLTVT.

This clone was detected many times. The read falls 3 residues short of the CDR3 end, and the missing part is taken from the germline J gene. J is TRBJ2-1 and V is TRBV19, with 11 bases lining up with TRBD2. This CDR3 is built from 17 residues. Germline CDR1 is LNHDA and CDR2 is SQIVND (reference sequence). V lost 5 bases, J lost 8 bases, and 14 bases stayed unmatched. The CDR3 sequence is CASSGITSGSVSHEQFF. Partial CDR3 DNA: TGTGCCAGTAGTGGGATTACTAGCGGGAGTGTCTCCCATGAG.